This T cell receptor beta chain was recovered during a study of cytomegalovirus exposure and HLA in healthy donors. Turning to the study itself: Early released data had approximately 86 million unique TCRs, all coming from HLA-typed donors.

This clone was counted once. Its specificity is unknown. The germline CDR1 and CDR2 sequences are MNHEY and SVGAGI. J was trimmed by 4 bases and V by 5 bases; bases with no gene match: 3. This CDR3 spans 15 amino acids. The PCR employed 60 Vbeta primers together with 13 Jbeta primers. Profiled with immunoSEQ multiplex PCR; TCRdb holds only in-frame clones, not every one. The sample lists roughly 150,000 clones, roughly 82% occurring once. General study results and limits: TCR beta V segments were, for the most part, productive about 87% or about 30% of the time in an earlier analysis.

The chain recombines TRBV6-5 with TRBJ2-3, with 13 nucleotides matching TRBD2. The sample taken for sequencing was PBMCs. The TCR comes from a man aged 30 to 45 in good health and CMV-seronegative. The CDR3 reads CASSGLAGEADTQYF. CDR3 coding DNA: TGTGCCAGCAGTGGACTAGCGGGAGAGGCAGATACGCAGTATTTT.